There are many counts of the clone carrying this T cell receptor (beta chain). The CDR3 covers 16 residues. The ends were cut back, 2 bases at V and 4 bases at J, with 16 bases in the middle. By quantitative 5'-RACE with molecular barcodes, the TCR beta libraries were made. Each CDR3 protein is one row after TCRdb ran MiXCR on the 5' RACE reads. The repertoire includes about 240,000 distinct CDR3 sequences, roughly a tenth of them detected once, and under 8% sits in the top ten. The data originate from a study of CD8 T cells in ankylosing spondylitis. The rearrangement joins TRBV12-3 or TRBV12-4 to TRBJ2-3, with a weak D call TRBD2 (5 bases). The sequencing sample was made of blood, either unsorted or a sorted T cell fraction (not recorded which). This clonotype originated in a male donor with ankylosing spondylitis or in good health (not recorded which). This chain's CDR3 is CASSLWRWGAADTQYF. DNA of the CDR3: TGTGCCAGCAGTTTATGGCGGTGGGGAGCGGCAGATACGCAGTATTTT.